The 25 T cell receptor beta chains below were found in one sample sequenced in a study of cytomegalovirus exposure and HLA in healthy donors. PCR was performed using 60 Vbeta and 13 Jbeta primers. Sequencing used immunoSEQ multiplex PCR; TCRdb keeps in-frame clones, though not all of them. The table includes 210,000 or so clones, approximately 78% detected once. Sample: PBMCs. Every receptor here comes from a boy between 10 and 17 years old in good health and CMV-seronegative.

The gene calls are TRBV19 and TRBJ2-7, with 9 bases that match TRBD1. The CDR3 spans 12 residues. V lost 9 bases to trimming and J lost 5 bases; unmatched junction nucleotides: 5. Germline V lookup: CDR1 LNHDA, CDR2 SQIVND (reference sequence). In nucleotides, the CDR3 is TGTGCCAGCCGGGACAGGGCTGACGAGCAGTACTTC. This sequence encodes CASRDRADEQYF.

This clone was seen a single time. V usage is TRBV12-5 and J usage is TRBJ1-5; perhaps TRBD1 as D (5 bases). Germline loops: CDR1 LGHNT, CDR2 FRNRAP. This CDR3 spans 17 amino acids. The V end was cut by 5 bases, the J end by 0 bases, with 17 bases between. The CDR3 spells CASGGSGREGSNQPQHF. DNA of the CDR3: TGTGCTAGTGGTGGGAGCGGCAGGGAGGGTAGCAATCAGCCCCAGCATTTT.

The sample holds a few counts of this clone. This chain joins TRBV19 and TRBJ1-2, with D tentatively TRBD1 (6 bases). Trimming stripped 4 bases from V and 0 bases from J, with 18 bases between. CDR3 length equals 17 residues. CDR1 and CDR2 (germline): LNHDA, SQIVND (reference sequence). CDR3 protein: CASSSYRVRGTNYGYTF. DNA of the CDR3: TGTGCCAGTAGTAGCTACAGGGTCAGGGGAACTAACTATGGCTACACCTTC.

The CDR3 loop is CASSLDLGAYNEQFF. The CDR3 DNA is TGTGCCAGCAGCTTGGATCTGGGAGCTTACAATGAGCAGTTCTTC. This chain joins TRBV5-4 and TRBJ2-1; D is perhaps TRBD2 (5 bases). Germline CDR1 SGHNT, CDR2 YYREEE (reference sequence). V lost 0 bases to trimming and J lost 4 bases, with 11 bases between them. CDR3 length: 15 amino acids.

This clone was picked up a small number of times. The chain employs TRBV19 and TRBJ1-2; D gene ambiguous. The V end was cut by 3 bases, the J end by 0 bases, with 8 bases between. The CDR3 consists of 14 residues. Germline-derived CDR1 and CDR2 are LNHDA and SQIVND (reference sequence). The CDR3 sequence: CASSIGLANYGYTF. Written as DNA, the CDR3 is TGTGCCAGTAGTATCGGGTTGGCTAACTATGGCTACACCTTC.

The V gene is TRBV25-1, the J gene TRBJ1-6, with a tentative D call TRBD1 (6 bases). V shed 2 bases and J shed 10 bases, with 9 bases lying between them. The length of the CDR3 is 13 residues. Germline V gives CDR1 MGHDK, CDR2 SYGVNS. In DNA, the CDR3 is TGTGCCAGCAGTGAACGACAGGACTCACCCCTCCACTTT. As protein: CASSERQDSPLHF.

This clone has more than one count but fewer than ten. The chain uses TRBV21-1 and TRBJ2-1; TRBD1 was called by the table and not checked on the DNA. TRBV21-1 is marked as a pseudogene. This CDR3 spans 16 amino acids. The DNA of the CDR3 is TGTGCCAGCAGCAACATACAGGGGGCGTCCTACAATGAGCAGTTCTTC. Translation: CASSNIQGASYNEQFF.

J is TRBJ1-6 and V is TRBV30; no firm D call. The CDR3 spans 12 residues. Per germline, CDR1 GTSNPN and CDR2 SVGIG (reference sequence). Trimming removed 2 bases at V and 6 bases at J, with 5 bases between. This CDR3 reads CAWSPGNSPLHF. CDR3 DNA: TGTGCCTGGAGTCCGGGTAATTCACCCCTCCACTTT.

The V and J genes are TRBV18 and TRBJ1-5; 9 bases fit TRBD1. Germline V gives CDR1 KGHSH, CDR2 LQKENI. CDR3 length: 15 amino acids. J was trimmed by 1 base and V by 6 bases; bases with no gene match: 4. CDR3 DNA sequence: TGTGCCAGCTCGACGACAGGGGGAAGCAATCAGCCCCAGCATTTT. Translated, it gives CASSTTGGSNQPQHF.

The rearrangement uses TRBV11-3 and TRBJ2-1, with TRBD2 identical over 7 bases. V lost 5 bases and J lost 3; bases outside the gene matches: 7. Germline loops: CDR1 SGHNT, CDR2 YENEEA. The CDR3 extends over 15 amino acids. CDR3 sequence reads: CASSAWGGGYNEQFF. As DNA, the CDR3 is TGTGCCAGCAGCGCCTGGGGCGGGGGCTACAATGAGCAGTTCTTC.

This rearrangement joins TRBV9 to TRBJ2-1; no clear D gene. V was shortened by 4 bases and J by 5 bases, with 10 bases between the two germline ends. CDR3 length: 13 residues. Germline V CDR1 and CDR2: SGDLS, YYNGEE. The CDR3 is CASSPTLDNEQFF. CDR3 in DNA: TGTGCCAGCAGCCCGACCCTAGACAATGAGCAGTTCTTC.

The genes are TRBV27 and TRBJ1-1; D is perhaps TRBD1 (5 bases). Deletions cut 4 bases from V and 4 bases from J, with 13 bases between. Germline CDR1 is MNHEY and CDR2 is SMNVEV (reference sequence). The CDR3 is 14 residues long. This chain's CDR3 is CASSSSQGGTEAFF. Written as DNA, the CDR3 is TGTGCCAGCAGTTCAAGTCAGGGAGGCACTGAAGCTTTCTTT.

Of note for this clone: A junction end diverges from the germline sequence, so it may reflect a read error. CDR3 bases: TGTGCCAGCAGCTTAGCGGCCAGGCGATACCACTTC. As protein: CASSLAARRYHF. The chain joins TRBV7-9 to TRBJ1-2; D is unresolved. Germline V gives CDR1 SEHNR, CDR2 FQNEAQ (reference sequence). This CDR3 has 12 residues.

This clone has more than one count but fewer than ten. The chain carries TRBV5-4 and TRBJ2-3, with TRBD1 identical over 8 bases. The CDR3 runs 17 residues. Germline V lookup: CDR1 SGHNT, CDR2 YYREEE (reference sequence). The junction had 12 bases not matched to a gene; V was cut back by 4 bases and J by 2 bases. The CDR3 loop is CASSAGTGPGHTDTQYF. The CDR3, as DNA: TGTGCCAGCAGCGCCGGGACAGGACCGGGGCACACAGATACGCAGTATTTT.

This chain uses TRBV11-2 with TRBJ2-3; D is perhaps TRBD1 (6 bases). Trimming stripped 4 bases from V and 5 bases from J, with 22 bases between. CDR1 and CDR2 from the germline V gene are SGHAT and FQNNGV. This CDR3 is built from 17 residues. The CDR3 loop is CASSSKRFLGAGDTQYF. Here the CDR3 DNA reads TGTGCCAGCAGCTCCAAGCGGTTTCTGGGGGCCGGAGATACGCAGTATTTT.

This chain connects TRBV6-1 to TRBJ1-1; a weak D match, TRBD1 (5 bases). Trimming took 5 bases from V and 1 from J, leaving 8 bases between them. The CDR3 is 13 amino acids. CDR1 is MNHNS, CDR2 SASEGT, per germline. DNA of the CDR3: TGTGCCAGCAGTCGTACAGGGAACACTGAAGCTTTCTTT. Translating gives CASSRTGNTEAFF.

This clone showed up just a few times. This chain links TRBV29-1 with TRBJ2-1; the match to TRBD2 covers 13 bases. Germline-derived CDR1 and CDR2 are SQVTM and ANQGSEA. CDR3 length: 14 residues. Trimming at V came to 8 bases and at J to 8 bases, leaving 9 bases not matched to a gene. This CDR3 reads CSPRLAGGPDEQFF. CDR3 sequence (DNA): TGCAGCCCTAGACTAGCGGGGGGTCCGGATGAGCAGTTCTTC.

The DNA of the CDR3 is TGTGCCAGCAGTGATAGACAGGGTCGATATCAGCCCCAGCATTTT. Translation: CASSDRQGRYQPQHF. The rearrangement joins TRBV6-1 to TRBJ1-5, with 7 bases matching TRBD1. Germline V gene data show CDR1 as MNHNS and CDR2 as SASEGT. The junction had 7 bases not matched to a gene; V was cut back by 3 bases and J by 5 bases. The CDR3 sequence is 15 residues long.

V gene TRBV5-1 combines with J gene TRBJ2-7, with TRBD1 matching over 8 bases. This CDR3 spans 12 amino acids. The trim removed 6 bases at V and 5 bases at J, leaving 4 bases unmatched. The germline V gene encodes CDR1 SGHRS and CDR2 YFSETQ. As DNA, the CDR3 is TGCGCCAGCACCCCAGGGGGCCACGAGCAGTACTTC. As protein: CASTPGGHEQYF.

The gene calls are TRBV15 and TRBJ2-2, with 12 bases identical to TRBD2. Germline V CDR1 and CDR2: LNHNV, YYDKDF (reference sequence). CDR3 length: 21 amino acids. J gave up 0 bases and V 0 bases, and 11 bases lay outside the gene matches. In DNA, the CDR3 is TGTGCCACCAGCAGAGATGGGGTGTGGACTAGCGGGATATCGAACACCGGGGAGCTGTTTTTT. Residues: CATSRDGVWTSGISNTGELFF.

As for this clone: Other DNA sequences of this sample code for an identical CDR3. The chain has TRBV5-1 and TRBJ2-5; D might be TRBD2 (6 bases). The germline CDR1 and CDR2 sequences are SGHRS and YFSETQ. There are 13 residues in the CDR3. The V end was cut by 8 bases, the J end by 5 bases, with 16 bases between. The CDR3 region is CASASLGGETQYF. In nucleotides, the CDR3 is TGCGCCAGTGCAAGCCTTGGAGGGGAGACCCAGTACTTC. The full variable domain, rest sourced from reference TRBV5-1 and TRBJ2-5, is KAGVTQTPRYLIKTRGQQVTLSCSPISGHRSVSWYQQTPGQGLQFLFEYFSETQRNKGNFPGRFSGRQFSNSRSEMNVSTLELGDSALYLCASASLGGETQYFGPGTRLLVL.

The chain combines TRBV11-2 with TRBJ2-7; 10 bases line up with TRBD2. The germline CDR1 and CDR2 sequences are SGHAT and FQNNGV. The CDR3 is 14 amino acids. V gave up 5 bases and J gave up 5 bases; unmatched junction bases: 6. CDR3 protein: CASSSSGRYDEQYF. CDR3 DNA: TGTGCCAGCAGCAGTAGCGGGAGGTACGACGAGCAGTACTTC.

The chain employs TRBV30 and TRBJ2-2; 7 bases are a match to TRBD1. This CDR3 contains 13 residues. V lost 5 bases to trimming and J lost 7 bases; unmatched junction nucleotides: 7. The germline V gene has CDR1 GTSNPN and CDR2 SVGIG (reference sequence). The CDR3 reads CAWDRDAIGELFF. CDR3 coding DNA: TGTGCCTGGGACAGGGATGCAATCGGGGAGCTGTTTTTT.

The rearrangement uses TRBV19 and TRBJ2-7; D possibly corresponds to TRBD1 (5 bases). Germline V gene sequence: CDR1 LNHDA, CDR2 SQIVND (reference sequence). V was cut by 5 bases and J by 0 bases, with 14 bases left in between. The CDR3 sequence is 15 residues long. The CDR3 bases are TGTGCCAGTAGTCCCCGACAGAGCAGCTCCTACGAGCAGTACTTC. This sequence encodes CASSPRQSSSYEQYF.

The chain combines TRBV6-5 with TRBJ1-2; 7 bases are a match to TRBD1. CDR3 length: 13 amino acids. J gave up 10 bases and V 0 bases, and 5 bases lay outside the gene matches. The germline V gene encodes CDR1 MNHEY and CDR2 SVGAGI. The CDR3 DNA reads TGTGCCAGCAGTTACTCTCCAGGGGGGTCCTACACCTTC. Amino acid sequence: CASSYSPGGSYTF.